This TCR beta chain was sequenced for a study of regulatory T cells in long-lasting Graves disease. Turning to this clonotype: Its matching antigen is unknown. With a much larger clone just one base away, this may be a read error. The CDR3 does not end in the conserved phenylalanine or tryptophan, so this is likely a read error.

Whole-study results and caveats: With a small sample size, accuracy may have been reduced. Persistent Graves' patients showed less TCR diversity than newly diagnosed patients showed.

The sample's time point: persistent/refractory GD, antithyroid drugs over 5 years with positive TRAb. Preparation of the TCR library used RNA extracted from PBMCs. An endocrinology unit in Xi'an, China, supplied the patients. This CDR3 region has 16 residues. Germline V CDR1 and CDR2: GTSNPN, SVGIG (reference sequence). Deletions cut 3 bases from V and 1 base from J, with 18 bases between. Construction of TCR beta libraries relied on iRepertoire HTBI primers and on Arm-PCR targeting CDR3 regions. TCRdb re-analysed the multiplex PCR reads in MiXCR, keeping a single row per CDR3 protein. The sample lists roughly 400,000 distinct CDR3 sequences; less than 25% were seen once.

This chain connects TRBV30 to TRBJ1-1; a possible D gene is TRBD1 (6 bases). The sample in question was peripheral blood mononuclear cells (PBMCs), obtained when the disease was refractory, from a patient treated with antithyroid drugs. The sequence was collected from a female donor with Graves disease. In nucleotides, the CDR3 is TGTGCCTGGAGGGCCCCGGCCTACAGGGCGAACACTGAAGCTTTCTCT. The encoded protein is CAWRAPAYRANTEAFS.